These 18 T cell receptor beta chains were all obtained from the same sample, sequenced in a study of cytomegalovirus exposure and HLA in healthy donors. With 60 Vbeta and 13 Jbeta primers, the PCR was carried out. The table came from immunoSEQ multiplex PCR; TCRdb's copy has only in-frame clones and leaves some out. The table includes about 190,000 clones, 79% detected once. Sequencing was done on a sample of PBMCs. The receptors were sampled from a woman younger than 35 in good health and CMV-seronegative.

J is TRBJ2-7 and V is TRBV6-5; 7 bases map to TRBD1. Trimming cost V 2 bases and J 2 bases; bases outside gene matches: 6. This CDR3 spans 15 amino acids. Looked up from germline, CDR1 is MNHEY and CDR2 is SVGAGI. The CDR3 here is CASSYATTGTYEQYF. CDR3 DNA: TGTGCCAGCAGTTACGCAACGACAGGGACCTACGAGCAGTACTTC.

The V and J genes are TRBV19 and TRBJ2-3, with D possibly matching TRBD2 (5 bases). V gave up 5 bases and J gave up 3 bases, with 18 bases separating them. Germline lookup yields CDR1 LNHDA and CDR2 SQIVND (reference sequence). The CDR3 consists of 16 residues. This CDR3 reads CASSPRLTGITDTQYF. CDR3 nucleotide sequence: TGTGCCAGTAGTCCCAGACTAACGGGAATAACAGATACGCAGTATTTT. Variable domain in full (rest from reference TRBV19 and TRBJ2-3): DGGITQSPKYLFRKEGQNVTLSCEQNLNHDAMYWYRQDPGQGLRLIYYSQIVNDFQKGDIAEGYSVSREKKESFPLTVTSAQKNPTAFYLCASSPRLTGITDTQYFGPGTRLTVL.

V usage is TRBV19 and J usage is TRBJ2-5; 13 nucleotides align to TRBD2. J gave up 5 bases and V 5 bases, and 8 bases lay outside the gene matches. The germline V gene has CDR1 LNHDA and CDR2 SQIVND (reference sequence). The CDR3 has 16 residues. This chain's CDR3 is CASSPRTSGGGETQYF. The DNA for the CDR3 is TGTGCCAGTAGTCCCCGGACTAGCGGGGGCGGGGAGACCCAGTACTTC. The full variable domain, in which reference TRBV19 and TRBJ2-5 provide the parts outside the CDR3, is DGGITQSPKYLFRKEGQNVTLSCEQNLNHDAMYWYRQDPGQGLRLIYYSQIVNDFQKGDIAEGYSVSREKKESFPLTVTSAQKNPTAFYLCASSPRTSGGGETQYFGPGTRLLVL.

This clone was detected only a few times. The chain carries TRBV25-1 and TRBJ1-2; 8 positions agree with TRBD1. After removal of 4 bases from V and 7 bases from J, the junction contained 5 bases not matched to a gene. The CDR3 spans 13 residues. The V gene's germline CDR1 is MGHDK and CDR2 SYGVNS. The CDR3 sequence: CASSVTGAGGYTF. DNA of the CDR3: TGTGCCAGCAGTGTGACAGGGGCGGGTGGCTACACCTTC.

This chain joins TRBV29-1 and TRBJ1-5, with D possibly matching TRBD1 (5 bases). Germline V gives CDR1 SQVTM, CDR2 ANQGSEA. This CDR3 has 13 amino acids. The germline V and J ends were trimmed by 5 bases and 3 bases, with 11 bases remaining between them. The CDR3 spells CSVRQGNNQPQHF. Here the CDR3 DNA reads TGCAGCGTTAGGCAGGGAAACAATCAGCCCCAGCATTTT.

This chain links TRBV30 with TRBJ1-1; no clear D. The CDR3 extends over 16 amino acids. Looked up from germline, CDR1 is GTSNPN and CDR2 is SVGIG (reference sequence). The V end lost 7 bases, the J end lost 0 bases, and 21 bases lay between the germline ends. CDR3 in amino acids: CALGERRAFMNTEAFF. CDR3 sequence (DNA): TGTGCCTTGGGCGAACGTCGAGCATTTATGAACACTGAAGCTTTCTTT.

In this sample, this clone turned up a few times. This rearrangement joins TRBV28 to TRBJ1-2, with D possibly being TRBD1 (6 bases). V was shortened by 4 bases and J by 1 base, with 7 bases between the two germline ends. From germline, CDR1 is MDHEN and CDR2 SYDVKM. The length of the CDR3 is 13 residues. The CDR3 is CASSSDSNYGYTF. The CDR3 nucleotides read TGTGCCAGCAGTTCGGACAGTAACTATGGCTACACCTTC.

This CDR3 reads CASSTRDSYNEQFF. CDR3 nucleotides: TGTGCCAGCTCAACCAGGGACTCCTACAATGAGCAGTTCTTC. This chain joins TRBV19 and TRBJ2-1; maybe TRBD1 (5 bases). Germline V lookup: CDR1 LNHDA, CDR2 SQIVND (reference sequence). V lost 9 bases, J lost 0 bases, and 12 bases lay in between. There are 14 residues in the CDR3.

This clone has just a few counts. The chain recombines TRBV2 with TRBJ1-1; unclear D gene. Trimming pared 7 bases from V and 10 bases from J, leaving 13 bases between. This CDR3 has 11 amino acids. Germline V gene sequence: CDR1 SNHLY, CDR2 FYNNEI. CDR3 in DNA: TGTGCCAGCACCCGCGAGCTGGTAGCTTTCTTT. Protein: CASTRELVAFF.

The CDR3 nucleotides read TGTGCCAGCAGTTACGGGGAGGGAACTTCACCCCTCCACTTT. Translation: CASSYGEGTSPLHF. V is TRBV6-5 and J is TRBJ1-6; D remains unclear. Germline-derived CDR1 and CDR2 are MNHEY and SVGAGI. CDR3 length: 14 amino acids. Trimming left V 2 bases short and J 9 bases short, with 11 bases between.

V is TRBV14 and J is TRBJ2-3, with D hard to call. This CDR3 is built from 19 residues. Deletions cut 0 bases from V and 2 bases from J, with 21 bases between. Germline V lookup: CDR1 SGHDN, CDR2 FVKESK. The CDR3 DNA is TGTGCCAGCAGCCAAGATCCTACTGGAGCACACCCGATCACAGATACGCAGTATTTT. It encodes CASSQDPTGAHPITDTQYF. Together with reference TRBV14 and TRBJ2-3, the CDR3 gives the full variable domain: EAGVTQFPSHSVIEKGQTVTLRCDPISGHDNLYWYRRVMGKEIKFLLHFVKESKQDESGMPNNRFLAERTGGTYSTLKVQPAELEDSGVYFCASSQDPTGAHPITDTQYFGPGTRLTVL.

The chain uses TRBV6-1 and TRBJ1-5; D gene ambiguous. The V end was cut by 6 bases, the J end by 5 bases, with 11 bases between. This CDR3 comprises 13 residues. CDR1 and CDR2 (germline): MNHNS, SASEGT. This CDR3 is CASRRVVDQPQHF. Here the CDR3 DNA reads TGTGCCAGCAGGAGGGTAGTGGATCAGCCCCAGCATTTT.

This chain connects TRBV15 to TRBJ2-7; the match to TRBD2 covers 13 bases. Germline CDR1 reads LNHNV; CDR2 reads YYDKDF (reference sequence). After removal of 1 base from V and 5 bases from J, the junction contained 5 bases not matched to a gene. This CDR3 is 16 amino acids long. The CDR3 protein is CATSRGTSGSYNEQYF. In DNA, the CDR3 is TGTGCCACCAGCAGAGGGACTAGCGGGAGCTACAACGAGCAGTACTTC.

The gene calls are TRBV6-1 and TRBJ2-5, with 7 bases that match TRBD1. CDR1 is MNHNS and CDR2 is SASEGT in the germline V gene. CDR3 length: 14 residues. J gave up 3 bases and V 0 bases, and 1 base lay outside the gene matches. The CDR3 DNA sequence: TGTGCCAGCAGTGAAGCGGGACAGAAAGAGACCCAGTACTTC. Protein: CASSEAGQKETQYF.

The gene calls are TRBV19 and TRBJ1-2; possibly TRBD1 for D (6 bases). Germline V CDR1 and CDR2: LNHDA, SQIVND (reference sequence). CDR3 length: 13 residues. V lost 6 bases and J 5 bases, leaving 13 bases between the germline ends. The CDR3 sequence is CASSYRVDYGYTF. In DNA form, the CDR3 reads TGTGCCAGTAGCTACAGGGTCGATTATGGCTACACCTTC.

This clone was counted only a few times. V gene TRBV2 combines with J gene TRBJ2-3; D call uncertain. The V end lost 1 base, the J end lost 4 bases, and 18 bases lay between the germline ends. The germline V gene has CDR1 SNHLY and CDR2 FYNNEI. This CDR3 is 17 amino acids long. The CDR3 coding sequence is TGTGCCAGCAGTGAAGGCAGGCAGGCCTTAAGGTCAGATACGCAGTATTTT. Translated: CASSEGRQALRSDTQYF.

The rearrangement links TRBV7-2 to TRBJ2-5; D may be TRBD2 (6 bases). Per germline, CDR1 SGHTA and CDR2 FQGNSA. V gave up 4 bases and J gave up 4 bases, with 10 bases separating them. The CDR3 loop spans 13 amino acids. The CDR3 nucleotides are TGTGCCAGCAGCTATGGGGGGTTAGAGACCCAGTACTTC. This sequence encodes CASSYGGLETQYF.

V and J are TRBV4-2 and TRBJ2-6; 10 bases map to TRBD2. In germline, CDR1 is LGHNA, CDR2 YNFKEQ. The CDR3 consists of 18 residues. After removal of 1 base from V and 0 bases from J, the junction contained 3 bases not matched to a gene. Written as DNA, the CDR3 is TGTGCCAGCAGCCAAGTGACTAGCGGGCCCTCTGGGGCCAACGTCCTGACTTTC. Amino acids: CASSQVTSGPSGANVLTF.